The 7 T cell receptor beta chains presented below share a single source sample, sequenced in a study of T cell responses to AZD1222 COVID-19 vaccine. This table comes from immunoSEQ multiplex PCR, and its TCRdb copy is limited to in-frame clones, with some not included. The sample contains 90,000 to 110,000 clones, around 87% of which appear only once. Here the sequenced sample was peripheral blood, taken 28 days after the second AZD1222 dose. Every receptor here comes from an adult who received the AZD1222 COVID-19 vaccine.

V usage is TRBV6-2 or TRBV6-3 and J usage is TRBJ1-5, with 9 positions matching TRBD1. V gave up 4 bases and J gave up 5 bases; unmatched junction bases: 6. The CDR3 has 15 amino acids. In germline, CDR1 is MNHEY, CDR2 SVGEGT. The CDR3 is CASSSTGGPYQPQHF. CDR3 in DNA: TGTGCCAGCAGTTCGACAGGGGGACCTTATCAGCCCCAGCATTTT.

The J gene is TRBJ1-2, the V gene TRBV4-1; 7 nucleotides line up with TRBD1. Germline V CDR1 and CDR2: MGHRA, YSYEKL. The length of the CDR3 is 16 residues. The ends lost 3 bases at V and 3 bases at J; junction bases unmatched: 10. The CDR3: CASSHPDRLSDYGYTF. In DNA form, the CDR3 reads TGCGCCAGCAGCCACCCGGACAGGTTATCTGACTATGGCTACACCTTC.

This clone showed up just once. The chain carries TRBV27 and TRBJ2-7; no definite D call. The CDR3 has 12 residues. V was trimmed by 6 bases and J by 2 bases, leaving 8 bases between them. Germline-derived CDR1 and CDR2 are MNHEY and SMNVEV (reference sequence). CDR3 sequence: CASSDTAYEQYF. CDR3 nucleotide sequence: TGTGCCAGCAGCGACACCGCCTACGAGCAGTACTTC.

This clone was found once. The CDR3 DNA is TGTGCCAGCAGCAAAACTCAAGGGGAAAACATGAACACTGAAGCTTTCTTT. It codes for CASSKTQGENMNTEAFF. The V call is TRBV21-1, the J call TRBJ1-1; the table's D call, TRBD1, was not checked against the DNA. TRBV21-1 counts as a pseudogene. The CDR3 has 17 residues.

The rearrangement links TRBV18 to TRBJ2-1; D is perhaps TRBD1 (6 bases). Germline V gives CDR1 KGHSH, CDR2 LQKENI. Between the trimmed V and J ends, which lost 6 bases and 4 bases, there was a span of 22 bases. The CDR3 sequence is 17 residues long. CDR3 sequence reads: CASSRAPREQGYNEQFF. In DNA, the CDR3 is TGTGCCAGCTCCCGCGCGCCCCGGGAACAGGGTTACAATGAGCAGTTCTTC.

The chain recombines TRBV5-4 with TRBJ2-5; D is perhaps TRBD1 (5 bases). The CDR3 has 13 amino acids. The V and J ends lost 10 bases and 2 bases respectively, with 15 bases between them. Germline lookup yields CDR1 SGHNT and CDR2 YYREEE (reference sequence). DNA for the CDR3: TGTGCCTGGCAGGGTGACCCTCAAGAGACCCAGTACTTC. Translation: CAWQGDPQETQYF.

The genes are TRBV28 and TRBJ2-7; the match to TRBD2 covers 10 bases. The CDR3 consists of 16 residues. Looked up from germline, CDR1 is MDHEN and CDR2 is SYDVKM. J gave up 4 bases and V 6 bases, and 12 bases lay outside the gene matches. The CDR3, as DNA: TGTGCCAGCAGCCCACACCTCCTAGCGGGAGTTTACGAGCAGTACTTC. This gives the protein CASSPHLLAGVYEQYF.